This T cell receptor beta chain is drawn from a study of cytomegalovirus exposure and HLA in healthy donors. Broader study findings: Fewer than 200 TCR beta chains were listed as cytomegalovirus-associated. It was found in a later analysis that first-cohort TCR clusters tended to co-occur in the 120 validation repertoires. While the bulk of TCR sequences proved rare, some public TCRs turned up in many donors.

The count of this clone is one. The target antigen is unknown. It was the roughly 130-subject validation cohort, separate from the roughly 700-subject first cohort, to which the donors belonged. V was clipped by 6 bases and J by 8 bases; unmatched bases: 6. The CDR3 length is 12 residues. Germline V gives CDR1 MNHEY, CDR2 SVGAGI. Data came from immunoSEQ multiplex PCR; TCRdb stores just in-frame clones and leaves some out. In the table there are about 120,000 clones, more than 75% of which are singletons. This sequence was found in a woman aged 25 to 39 in good health and CMV-seronegative. The chain has TRBV6-5 and TRBJ1-2, with 7 bases aligning to TRBD1. The source material was PBMCs. CDR3 DNA sequence: TGTGCCAGCAGCCTCCAGGGGGGAGGCTACACCTTC. Its translation: CASSLQGGGYTF.